What follows is one T cell receptor (beta chain) and its context. This sample is part of a study of T cell changes during pregnancy in multiple sclerosis. The CDR3 has 15 amino acids. V lost 5 bases and J lost 4, with 17 bases in between. Germline V gives CDR1 LNHDA, CDR2 SQIVND (reference sequence). Libraries were prepared by immunoSEQ multiplex PCR; TCRdb keeps only in-frame clonotypes and omits some of them. The profile shows over 65,000 clones, around 94% of them singletons. Sample: peripheral blood, taken in the third trimester of pregnancy. The rearrangement joins TRBV19 to TRBJ1-2; possibly TRBD1 for D (6 bases). This TCR derives from a female donor with multiple sclerosis, enrolled in a pregnancy study. The CDR3 region has the DNA TGTGCCAGTAGTCATCCCCTACAGGGATTCTATGGCTACACCTTC. This encodes CASSHPLQGFYGYTF.